What follows are 15 T cell receptor beta chains derived from one specimen sequenced in a study of response to subunit inactivated influenza vaccine. TCRdb re-called the RT-PCR reads through MiXCR, storing one row per CDR3 protein. The data show 400,000 to 550,000 distinct CDR3 sequences, 25% seen once. Here the sequenced sample was CD4+ T cells sorted from PBMCs, taken more than 4 days after vaccination. The receptors shown here come from a man aged 50-60 years who received an inactivated influenza vaccine.

The chain employs TRBV6-1 and TRBJ2-1, with 9 bases aligning to TRBD1. The junction had 6 bases not matched to a gene; V was cut back by 5 bases and J by 7 bases. This CDR3 has 14 amino acids. The germline V gene has CDR1 MNHNS and CDR2 SASEGT. The CDR3 coding sequence is TGTGCCAGCAGTCTAGGGACAGGGTGGAATGAGCAGTTCTTC. Residues: CASSLGTGWNEQFF.

This clonotype was detected only a few times. This sequence joins TRBV6-5 and TRBJ2-6, with D tentatively TRBD1 or TRBD2 (5 bases each). This CDR3 is built from 17 residues. Per the germline V gene, CDR1 is MNHEY and CDR2 is SVGAGI. The V and J ends lost 0 bases and 2 bases respectively, with 11 bases between them. In nucleotides, the CDR3 is TGTGCCAGCAGTTACTCGACGGGGCTAACTGGGGCCAACGTCCTGACTTTC. It codes for CASSYSTGLTGANVLTF.

The genes are TRBV2 and TRBJ2-1, with D possibly matching TRBD1 (6 bases). The CDR3 runs to 15 residues. V lost 2 bases and J 1 base, leaving 9 bases between the germline ends. Per the germline V gene, CDR1 is SNHLY and CDR2 is FYNNEI. The CDR3 DNA is TGTGCCAGCAGTGAAAGGCAGGGGTCCTACAATGAGCAGTTCTTC. It encodes CASSERQGSYNEQFF.

This clonotype was found a few times. The chain couples TRBV10-2 to TRBJ1-1; D not resolved. CDR3 size: 12 residues. Germline CDR1 reads WSHSY; CDR2 reads SAAADI. Trimming left V 4 bases short and J 3 bases short, with 6 bases between. In DNA form, the CDR3 reads TGCGCCAGCAGTGCTCAACACACTGAAGCTTTCTTT. Amino acid sequence: CASSAQHTEAFF.

The CDR3 nucleotides read TGTGCCAGCAGTTCACTTGTAGGACAGGGGAGTTTAAATGAGCAGTTCTTC. This sequence encodes CASSSLVGQGSLNEQFF. V usage is TRBV6-5 and J usage is TRBJ2-1, with 9 bases that match TRBD1. This CDR3 has 17 amino acids. The germline V gene has CDR1 MNHEY and CDR2 SVGAGI. After removal of 4 bases from V and 7 bases from J, the junction contained 14 bases not matched to a gene.

The genes are TRBV6-1 and TRBJ2-3, with 12 bases identical to TRBD2. The V gene end was trimmed by 7 bases and the J gene end by 5 bases; junction bases not matched to a gene: 4. CDR1 and CDR2 from the germline V gene are MNHNS and SASEGT. This CDR3 spans 14 amino acids. This CDR3 is CASTRLAGVDTQYF. The CDR3, as DNA: TGTGCCAGCACCAGACTAGCGGGAGTAGATACGCAGTATTTT.

This rearrangement joins TRBV7-2 to TRBJ2-3, with D perhaps TRBD2 (6 bases). Trimming pared 5 bases from V and 3 bases from J, leaving 12 bases between. The V gene's germline CDR1 is SGHTA and CDR2 FQGNSA. The CDR3 loop spans 14 amino acids. CDR3 in amino acids: CASSHRGGTDTQYF. The CDR3 region has the DNA TGTGCCAGCAGCCATAGGGGAGGTACAGATACGCAGTATTTT.

Only one count was recorded for this clonotype. This chain's CDR3 is CASSRDFNSETQYF. Here the CDR3 DNA reads TGTGCCAGCAGTCGGGACTTCAACTCGGAGACCCAGTACTTC. V usage is TRBV28 and J usage is TRBJ2-5; weak D call: TRBD2 (6 bases). Between the trimmed V and J ends, which lost 5 bases and 5 bases, there was a span of 15 bases. Germline V gives CDR1 MDHEN, CDR2 SYDVKM. This CDR3 is 14 amino acids long. Full variable domain (rest looked up from reference TRBV28 and TRBJ2-5): DVKVTQSSRYLVKRTGEKVFLECVQDMDHENMFWYRQDPGLGLRLIYFSYDVKMKEKGDIPEGYSVSREKKERFSLILESASTNQTSMYLCASSRDFNSETQYFGPGTRLLVL.

V usage is TRBV25-1 and J usage is TRBJ2-2; D may correspond to TRBD1 or TRBD2 (5 bases each). Trimming cost V 5 bases and J 9 bases, with 13 bases left between them. Looked up from germline, CDR1 is MGHDK and CDR2 is SYGVNS. This CDR3 comprises 13 residues. CDR3 DNA: TGTGCCAGCAGTTACGGACGGGGCCGGGAGCTGTTTTTT. It is translated as CASSYGRGRELFF.

The V and J genes are TRBV4-2 and TRBJ2-3; 8 bases are a match to TRBD2. The germline V gene encodes CDR1 LGHNA and CDR2 YNFKEQ. This CDR3 contains 15 residues. Losses at the gene ends were 1 base for V and 6 bases for J; bases not matched to a gene: 6. CDR3 sequence (DNA): TGTGCCAGCAGCCAAGGCCGGGGGGGGGCCGATACGCAGTATTTT. Translating it yields CASSQGRGGADTQYF.

J is TRBJ2-3 and V is TRBV24-1, with D perhaps matching TRBD1 (6 bases). This CDR3 comprises 14 residues. CDR1 and CDR2 from the germline V gene are KGHDR and SFDVKD. V lost 4 bases to trimming and J lost 6 bases, with 13 bases between them. CDR3 sequence: CATSEGQGSDTQYF. The CDR3 DNA reads TGTGCCACCAGTGAGGGCCAGGGGAGTGATACGCAGTATTTT.

V gene TRBV5-4 combines with J gene TRBJ2-5; the match to TRBD2 covers 12 bases. This CDR3 region has 16 residues. CDR1 SGHNT and CDR2 YYREEE come from the germline V gene (reference sequence). The trim removed 4 bases at V and 5 bases at J, leaving 9 bases unmatched. CDR3 sequence reads: CASSAFLAGGQETQYF. CDR3 bases: TGTGCCAGCAGCGCATTTCTAGCGGGGGGGCAGGAGACCCAGTACTTC.

The V call is TRBV7-6, the J call TRBJ2-5; possible D gene TRBD2, 5 bases. CDR3 length: 14 amino acids. Germline V gene sequence: CDR1 SGHVS, CDR2 FNYEAQ. V was cut by 0 bases and J by 4 bases, with 9 bases left in between. The CDR3 reads CASSLAIGGETQYF. The DNA of the CDR3 is TGTGCCAGCAGCTTAGCGATCGGAGGAGAGACCCAGTACTTC.

This clonotype has only a few counts. The genes are TRBV28 and TRBJ2-5, with D tentatively TRBD1 (5 bases). Deletions cut 3 bases from V and 14 bases from J, with 19 bases between. The CDR3 is made up of 13 amino acids. Germline V gene sequence: CDR1 MDHEN, CDR2 SYDVKM. The DNA of the CDR3 is TGTGCCAGCAGTTTGGGGCGGACGGCATATCTTTACTTC. This sequence encodes CASSLGRTAYLYF.

This clonotype was observed once. This chain links TRBV20-1 with TRBJ2-5; 9 bases map to TRBD1. Germline CDR1 reads DFQATT; CDR2 reads SNEGSKA (reference sequence). The CDR3 contains 14 residues. The V gene end was trimmed by 3 bases and the J gene end by 5 bases; junction bases not matched to a gene: 7. The CDR3 reads CSASRGQGRETQYF. Written as DNA, the CDR3 is TGCAGTGCTAGCCGGGGACAGGGAAGGGAGACCCAGTACTTC.